This T cell receptor beta chain came from a study of shared clonotypes between healthy human individuals. Libraries were prepared by immunoSEQ multiplex PCR; TCRdb keeps only in-frame clonotypes and omits some of them. The sample carries about 960,000 clones, 60% to 85% recorded once. CDR1 is SGHAT and CDR2 is FQNNGV in the germline V gene. With 10 bases clipped from V and 4 bases from J, the junction kept 1 base outside the gene matches. This CDR3 spans 13 amino acids. Study results and caveats: Naive subsets tended to show greater estimated richness than memory subsets.

With regard to this clone: Its antigen remains unknown.

This receptor was taken from a man between 18 and 29 years old in good health. The material sequenced was memory CD4+ T cells sorted from blood. Subset defined: CD45RA-negative fraction. The V call is TRBV11-2, the J call TRBJ2-1; TRBD2 aligns across 13 bases. This CDR3 is CATGLAGYNEQFF. CDR3 in DNA: TGTGCCACGGGACTAGCGGGATACAATGAGCAGTTCTTC.